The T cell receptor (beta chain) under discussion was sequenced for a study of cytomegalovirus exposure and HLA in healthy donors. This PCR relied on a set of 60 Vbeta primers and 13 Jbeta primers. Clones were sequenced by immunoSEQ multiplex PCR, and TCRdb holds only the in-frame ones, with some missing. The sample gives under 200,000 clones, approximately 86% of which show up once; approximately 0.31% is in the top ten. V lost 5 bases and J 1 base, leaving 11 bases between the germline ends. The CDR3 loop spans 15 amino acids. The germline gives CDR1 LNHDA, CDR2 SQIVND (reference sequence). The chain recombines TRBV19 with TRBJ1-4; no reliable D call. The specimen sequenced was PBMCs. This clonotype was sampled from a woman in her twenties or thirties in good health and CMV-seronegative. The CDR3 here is CASSPTTGTNEKLFF. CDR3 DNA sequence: TGTGCCAGTAGTCCAACGACGGGAACTAATGAAAAACTGTTTTTT.